This T cell receptor beta chain was obtained from a study of blood T cell repertoires in COVID-19. Germline CDR1 is MNHEY and CDR2 is SVGEGT. The CDR3 totals 16 residues. After removal of 5 bases from V and 2 bases from J, the junction contained 6 bases not matched to a gene. TCRdb's table, derived via immunoSEQ multiplex PCR, lists solely in-frame clones and lacks some. Of roughly 200,000 clones listed, over 75% are singletons. This TCR derives from a man aged 50-59 years who had recovered from COVID-19. The chain has TRBV6-2 or TRBV6-3 and TRBJ2-5, with 12 bases matching TRBD2. Sequenced: peripheral blood. The CDR3 DNA is TGTGCCAGCAGTCCCCTAGCGGGAGGGAGGCAAGAGACCCAGTACTTC. Translating it yields CASSPLAGGRQETQYF.